This T cell receptor (beta chain) was retrieved from a study of regulatory T cells in long-lasting Graves disease. Study outcomes and limitations: Persistent Graves' patients showed reduced TCR diversity versus newly diagnosed patients.

Time point given: newly diagnosed GD, antithyroid drugs for less than 3 months. Extracted RNA from PBMCs served as the source of the TCR library. Building of the TCR beta libraries involved iRepertoire HTBI primers and Arm-PCR of CDR3 regions. MiXCR, run by TCRdb on the multiplex PCR reads, gives a single entry per CDR3 protein. Found here are 350,000 to 500,000 distinct CDR3 sequences, 16% of them singletons; the top ten hold about 23%. With 7 bases removed from V and 2 bases from J, the gap between germline ends came to 13 bases. CDR1 is SEHNR and CDR2 is FQNEAQ in the germline V gene (reference sequence). CDR3 length: 14 residues. In the case of this clonotype: Its target is unknown.

Separately, the same data were catalogued under a study of T cells in Graves' hyperthyroidism and ophthalmopathy. From that paper: TCR CDR3 underwent first-round RT-PCR with the HTBI primer set.

The genes are TRBV7-9 and TRBJ2-3; no definite D call. The sequence was obtained from a woman under 30 with Graves disease. The sequences come from peripheral blood mononuclear cells (PBMCs), collected at new diagnosis, from a patient treated with antithyroid drugs. The CDR3 coding sequence is TGTGCCAGCACCAGAAAAGCCCACACAGATACGCAGTATTTT. Protein sequence: CASTRKAHTDTQYF.